The clone carrying this T cell receptor (beta chain) came up many times. Its matching antigen is unknown. The data stem from a study of T cell repertoires in cytomegalovirus infection. On the study more broadly: Through public TCR beta signatures, both CMV infection and matching HLA type were indicated. Study-wide results and limits: HLA-C-restricted TCR beta clonotypes specific for CMV led the ex vivo response. Carriers of CMV plus the relevant HLA were identified by cumulative public TCR beta family frequency.

TCRdb ran MiXCR on the reads and lists one entry per CDR3 protein. Of roughly 600,000 distinct CDR3 sequences in the sample, about 24% were seen once. Germline CDR1 SGHVS, CDR2 FQNEAQ. CDR3 length: 15 amino acids. V was clipped by 1 base and J by 7 bases, with 13 bases between them. This sequence joins TRBV7-8 and TRBJ2-2, with D perhaps TRBD2 (5 bases). This clonotype was obtained from a human donor in good health (CMV status not recorded). Some clones in this sample may be carry-over from other donors' samples. The sample was CD8+ T cells from PBMCs. The CDR3 region is CASSLGTGDLGELFF. The CDR3 DNA follows: TGTGCCAGCAGCTTAGGGACTGGCGACCTCGGGGAGCTGTTTTTT.